What follows are 14 T cell receptor beta chains derived from one specimen sequenced in a study of T-cell reconstitution after alpha-beta-depleted transplantation in children. Molecular barcoding with unique molecular identifiers was used for the TCRbeta library. TCRdb reanalysed the PCR reads using MiXCR and keeps one entry per CDR3 protein. The data contain around 530,000 distinct CDR3 sequences, approximately 32% of them singletons. Sequenced here: PBMCs from the stem cell graft donor, sampled from the stem cell graft. The receptors derive from a human donor who donated a stem cell graft to a child with aplastic anemia.

CDR3 in amino acids: CASSLGPAEPIISGNTIYF. The CDR3 DNA sequence: TGTGCCAGCAGCCTCGGGCCAGCGGAACCTATCATCTCTGGAAACACCATATATTTT. The chain joins TRBV11-2 to TRBJ1-3, with no clear D. Germline CDR1 is SGHAT and CDR2 is FQNNGV. The ends were cut back, 5 bases at V and 0 bases at J, with 23 bases in the middle. The CDR3 consists of 19 residues.

There are a few counts of this clonotype. J is TRBJ1-1 and V is TRBV12-3 or TRBV12-4; 10 bases are a match to TRBD1. The V gene end was trimmed by 7 bases and the J gene end by 5 bases; junction bases not matched to a gene: 10. This CDR3 comprises 15 residues. CDR3 DNA sequence: TGTGCCAGCACCGCGGAGGGACAGGGGATTACTGAAGCTTTCTTT. Translating it yields CASTAEGQGITEAFF.

This clonotype has only one observation. The chain joins TRBV6-4 to TRBJ2-3, with 7 bases identical to TRBD1. CDR3 size: 14 residues. Germline-derived CDR1 and CDR2 are MRHNA and SNTAGT. V lost 2 bases and J lost 5; bases outside the gene matches: 4. The CDR3 DNA reads TGTGCCAGCAGTGACAATCCAGGGGGAGATACGCAGTATTTT. Translated: CASSDNPGGDTQYF.

The sample holds a few counts of this clonotype. The rearrangement joins TRBV18 to TRBJ2-2, with D maybe TRBD2 (6 bases). Germline V lookup: CDR1 KGHSH, CDR2 LQKENI. This CDR3 is built from 15 residues. V lost 5 bases to trimming and J lost 3 bases, with 13 bases between them. Here the CDR3 reads CASSNAGLDTGELFF. CDR3 in DNA: TGTGCCAGCTCAAATGCGGGGTTGGACACCGGGGAGCTGTTTTTT.

This clonotype was counted only a few times. The J gene is TRBJ2-7, the V gene TRBV20-1, with 10 bases identical to TRBD1. The CDR3 length is 14 residues. The V segment lost 2 bases and the J segment 4 bases; nucleotides outside the gene matches: 5. Germline CDR1 is DFQATT and CDR2 is SNEGSKA (reference sequence). CDR3 coding DNA: TGCAGTGCTAGAATACCGGGACAGGGGTACGAGCAGTACTTC. This gives the protein CSARIPGQGYEQYF.

This clonotype was seen a handful of times. The chain joins TRBV6-2 or TRBV6-3 to TRBJ2-3; 8 positions agree with TRBD2. The CDR3 totals 16 residues. The germline V gene has CDR1 MNHEY and CDR2 SVGEGT. Unmatched junction bases numbered 12, after V lost 9 bases and J lost 1 base. CDR3 amino acids: CASTPGLVARTDTQYF. The CDR3 DNA is TGTGCCAGTACCCCGGGACTAGTAGCCCGCACAGATACGCAGTATTTT.

This clonotype was counted once. The CDR3 loop reads CSAENSYEQYF. CDR3 in DNA: TGCAGCGCCGAAAATTCCTACGAGCAGTACTTC. The chain uses TRBV29-1 and TRBJ2-7, with D unclear. With 7 bases removed from V and 1 base from J, the gap between germline ends came to 8 bases. The CDR3 runs to 11 residues. Germline lookup yields CDR1 SQVTM and CDR2 ANQGSEA.

In its sample, this clonotype was seen a few times. The genes are TRBV4-1 and TRBJ2-7; D is undetermined. CDR1 and CDR2 (germline): MGHRA, YSYEKL. This CDR3 has 13 amino acids. V lost 0 bases and J lost 3, with 6 bases in between. The CDR3 here is CASSQEPFYEQYF. CDR3 nucleotide sequence: TGCGCCAGCAGCCAAGAACCTTTCTACGAGCAGTACTTC.

This clonotype has only a few counts. CDR3 amino acids: CASSLVPGRTGNTIYF. In DNA form, the CDR3 reads TGTGCCAGCAGCTTAGTACCCGGGAGGACAGGAAACACCATATATTTT. V and J are TRBV7-8 and TRBJ1-3; maybe TRBD1 (5 bases). V lost 1 base and J 4 bases, leaving 14 bases between the germline ends. Germline lookup yields CDR1 SGHVS and CDR2 FQNEAQ. This CDR3 is 16 amino acids long. The entire variable domain, with the rest obtained from reference TRBV7-8 and TRBJ1-3, is as follows: GAGVSQSPRYKVAKRGQDVALRCDPISGHVSLFWYQQALGQGPEFLTYFQNEAQLDKSGLPSDRFFAERPEGSVSTLKIQRTQQEDSAVYLCASSLVPGRTGNTIYFGEGSWLTVV.

The sample holds a few counts of this clonotype. This rearrangement joins TRBV29-1 to TRBJ2-7, with no clear D. Trimming pared 3 bases from V and 8 bases from J, leaving 11 bases between. CDR3 size: 11 residues. Germline loops: CDR1 SQVTM, CDR2 ANQGSEA. The CDR3 sequence: CSVDADWKQYF. In nucleotides, the CDR3 is TGCAGCGTTGACGCGGATTGGAAGCAGTACTTC.

This chain connects TRBV29-1 to TRBJ2-2, with TRBD2 identical over 11 bases. The CDR3 spans 15 residues. CDR1 and CDR2 from the germline V gene are SQVTM and ANQGSEA. V gave up 3 bases and J gave up 5 bases; unmatched junction bases: 5. The CDR3 DNA sequence: TGCAGCGTTGACCCACTAGCGGGAGAAACCGGGGAGCTGTTTTTT. Residues: CSVDPLAGETGELFF.

The chain joins TRBV14 to TRBJ1-1; TRBD1 might be the D (5 bases). V lost 6 bases and J lost 0, with 11 bases in between. The CDR3 covers 14 residues. Germline V CDR1 and CDR2: SGHDN, FVKESK. The CDR3 loop is CASSWGTVNTEAFF. CDR3 bases: TGTGCCAGCAGTTGGGGGACGGTGAACACTGAAGCTTTCTTT.

The chain links TRBV12-3 or TRBV12-4 to TRBJ1-2; D may be TRBD1 (5 bases). V shed 4 bases and J shed 4 bases, with 16 bases lying between them. CDR3 length: 15 residues. CDR3 residues: CASSSNRKEGYGYTF. The CDR3, as DNA: TGTGCCAGCAGTTCCAACAGGAAGGAGGGCTATGGCTACACCTTC.

J is TRBJ1-2 and V is TRBV29-1; no firm D call. This CDR3 region has 12 residues. Between the trimmed V and J ends, which lost 6 bases and 8 bases, there was a span of 16 bases. The germline CDR1 and CDR2 sequences are SQVTM and ANQGSEA. CDR3 amino acids: CSVVRPDGGYTF. The CDR3, as DNA: TGCAGCGTAGTACGACCCGACGGGGGCTACACCTTC.